These 20 T cell receptor beta chains were sequenced from one sample in a study of shared clonotypes between healthy human individuals. Produced via immunoSEQ multiplex PCR; TCRdb's table is partial and in-frame only. The table records roughly 1,600,000 clones, around 98.5% of them present only once. The sample comprised naive CD4+ T cells sorted from blood. Described subset: CD45RA+ positively selected. The receptors were gathered from a man between 25 and 39 years old in good health.

The chain uses TRBV27 and TRBJ2-1; D call uncertain. Germline lookup yields CDR1 MNHEY and CDR2 SMNVEV (reference sequence). V was pared by 0 bases and J by 4 bases, with 10 bases between. The length of the CDR3 is 15 residues. The CDR3 sequence: CASSLSPRRYNEQFF. CDR3 sequence (DNA): TGTGCCAGCAGTTTATCCCCCCGAAGGTACAATGAGCAGTTCTTC.

The CDR3 protein is CASGGNYGYTF. The CDR3 nucleotides read TGTGCCAGCGGCGGAAACTATGGCTACACCTTC. J is TRBJ1-2 and V is TRBV19; D remains unclear. V lost 9 bases, J lost 2 bases, and 7 bases lay in between. The length of the CDR3 is 11 residues. Germline assignment: CDR1 LNHDA and CDR2 SQIVND (reference sequence).

The V gene is TRBV19, the J gene TRBJ2-1, with D perhaps matching TRBD1 (6 bases). CDR1 is LNHDA, CDR2 SQIVND, per germline (reference sequence). The V end lost 6 bases, the J end lost 2 bases, and 14 bases lay between the germline ends. The CDR3 sequence is 15 residues long. CDR3 sequence: CASSQGGFPYNEQFF. Here the CDR3 DNA reads TGTGCCAGTAGCCAAGGGGGATTTCCCTACAATGAGCAGTTCTTC. The full variable domain, its missing parts supplied by reference TRBV19 and TRBJ2-1, is DGGITQSPKYLFRKEGQNVTLSCEQNLNHDAMYWYRQDPGQGLRLIYYSQIVNDFQKGDIAEGYSVSREKKESFPLTVTSAQKNPTAFYLCASSQGGFPYNEQFFGPGTRLTVL.

The chain uses TRBV9 and TRBJ2-1; 13 bases match TRBD2. V lost 0 bases, J lost 6 bases, and 9 bases stayed unmatched. CDR1 is SGDLS and CDR2 is YYNGEE in the germline V gene. The CDR3 loop spans 18 amino acids. The CDR3 spells CASSVDPKTSGRPNEQFF. The DNA of the CDR3 is TGTGCCAGCAGCGTAGATCCCAAGACTAGCGGGAGGCCCAATGAGCAGTTCTTC.

The chain joins TRBV29-1 to TRBJ2-7; D may be TRBD2 (5 bases). The V gene lost 4 bases and the J gene lost 6 bases, with 13 bases spanning the gap. This CDR3 contains 12 residues. The germline V gene encodes CDR1 SQVTM and CDR2 ANQGSEA. The CDR3 loop is CSVGPGTAEQYF. In DNA, the CDR3 is TGCAGCGTTGGGCCGGGAACAGCCGAGCAGTACTTC.

The V and J genes are TRBV5-5 and TRBJ1-5; D gene ambiguous. Germline assignment: CDR1 SGHKS and CDR2 YYEKEE (reference sequence). V shed 1 base and J shed 4 bases, with 6 bases lying between them. The CDR3 is made up of 13 amino acids. The CDR3: CASSLLGNQPQHF. DNA for the CDR3: TGTGCCAGCAGCTTGTTGGGGAATCAGCCCCAGCATTTT.

The chain combines TRBV29-1 with TRBJ1-1; no reliable D call. This CDR3 contains 12 residues. Germline CDR1 SQVTM, CDR2 ANQGSEA. Trimming shortened V by 3 bases and J by 3 bases, and 8 bases separated the two germline ends. In nucleotides, the CDR3 is TGCAGCGTTGAGGAGAGGGACACTGAAGCTTTCTTT. Translated, it gives CSVEERDTEAFF.

The chain employs TRBV7-9 and TRBJ2-1; TRBD2 matches 15 bases. This CDR3 spans 16 amino acids. CDR1 and CDR2 from the germline V gene are SEHNR and FQNEAQ (reference sequence). V lost 3 bases, J lost 8 bases, and 5 bases stayed unmatched. CDR3 sequence reads: CASSFGTSGRWDEQFF. As DNA, the CDR3 is TGTGCCAGCAGCTTCGGGACTAGCGGGAGGTGGGATGAGCAGTTCTTC.

This clone has only one observation. The junction shows a germline mismatch at one end, possibly a read error. The V call is TRBV7-7, the J call TRBJ2-7, with 7 nucleotides matching TRBD2. Germline assignment: CDR1 SSHAT and CDR2 FNYEAQ (reference sequence). This CDR3 has 15 residues. Here the CDR3 DNA reads TGTGCTAGCAGCCTTATGGGGGGGAGTTCCTACGAGCAGTACTTC. As protein: CASSLMGGSSYEQYF.

The chain links TRBV7-3 to TRBJ1-2, with 7 bases aligning to TRBD1. Germline V gene sequence: CDR1 SGHTA, CDR2 FQGTGA. CDR3 length: 15 amino acids. With 5 bases clipped from V and 4 bases from J, the junction kept 10 bases outside the gene matches. CDR3 nucleotides: TGTGCCAGCAGCAACGCCGAAGACAGGGCCTATGGCTACACCTTC. Translation gives CASSNAEDRAYGYTF.

V gene TRBV6-6 combines with J gene TRBJ2-1; perhaps D is TRBD1 or TRBD2 (5 bases each). The germline V gene has CDR1 MNHNY and CDR2 SVGAGI (reference sequence). The length of the CDR3 is 14 residues. The V end was cut by 5 bases, the J end by 6 bases, with 14 bases between. The CDR3 loop reads CASSIRDRRNEQFF. DNA of the CDR3: TGTGCCAGCAGTATCCGGGACCGCCGCAATGAGCAGTTCTTC.

As regards this clone: The same CDR3 can be traced to other DNA sequences in this sample. The rearrangement uses TRBV7-2 and TRBJ2-2; no firm D call. The CDR3 has 13 residues. V lost 1 base and J lost 4, with 4 bases in between. Germline V lookup: CDR1 SGHTA, CDR2 FQGNSA. The CDR3 spells CASSLVPTGELFF. DNA of the CDR3: TGTGCCAGCAGCTTAGTACCCACCGGGGAGCTGTTTTTT.

The rearrangement uses TRBV7-9 and TRBJ2-1; D unclear. V dropped 1 base and J dropped 4 bases, with 11 bases sitting between them. Germline CDR1 reads SEHNR; CDR2 reads FQNEAQ (reference sequence). The CDR3 runs to 15 residues. DNA for the CDR3: TGTGCCAGCAGCTTAGTACGAGCGTCATACAATGAGCAGTTCTTC. It codes for CASSLVRASYNEQFF.

The J gene is TRBJ2-1, the V gene TRBV28; D might be TRBD2 (6 bases). The V gene's germline CDR1 is MDHEN and CDR2 SYDVKM. Trimming cost V 4 bases and J 3 bases, with 16 bases left between them. The CDR3 consists of 16 residues. The CDR3 region is CASSSLTGRIYNEQFF. In nucleotides, the CDR3 is TGTGCCAGCAGTTCCCTGACGGGGAGGATCTACAATGAGCAGTTCTTC.

This clone was seen more than once but under ten times. This chain links TRBV6-5 with TRBJ1-2, with 7 nucleotides matching TRBD1. In germline, CDR1 is MNHEY, CDR2 SVGAGI. There are 15 residues in the CDR3. V shed 2 bases and J 6 bases; nucleotides not matched to a gene: 9. This chain's CDR3 is CASSYEGQPVNGYTF. CDR3 in DNA: TGTGCCAGCAGTTACGAGGGACAGCCCGTAAATGGCTACACCTTC.

On this clone: Other DNA sequences in this specimen translate into the identical CDR3. The chain uses TRBV18 and TRBJ1-1; 7 bases align to TRBD1. V gave up 1 base and J gave up 0 bases; unmatched junction bases: 5. CDR1 is KGHSH, CDR2 LQKENI, per germline. CDR3 length: 16 residues. CDR3 sequence (DNA): TGTGCCAGCTCACCACTCCGCGGGACAGTGAACACTGAAGCTTTCTTT. Protein product: CASSPLRGTVNTEAFF. Full variable domain (remainder filled in from reference TRBV18 and TRBJ1-1): NAGVMQNPRHLVRRRGQEARLRCSPMKGHSHVYWYRQLPEEGLKFMVYLQKENIIDESGMPKERFSAEFPKEGPSILRIQQVVRGDSAAYFCASSPLRGTVNTEAFFGQGTRLTVV.

The chain uses TRBV19 and TRBJ1-5, with 8 bases that match TRBD1. Trimming cost V 3 bases and J 3 bases; bases outside gene matches: 7. Germline loops: CDR1 LNHDA, CDR2 SQIVND (reference sequence). The CDR3 has 16 amino acids. The CDR3 sequence is CASSIVQGAPNQPQHF. The CDR3 DNA sequence: TGTGCCAGTAGTATCGTTCAGGGGGCTCCCAATCAGCCCCAGCATTTT.

The chain recombines TRBV19 with TRBJ2-7; D remains ambiguous. Per the germline V gene, CDR1 is LNHDA and CDR2 is SQIVND (reference sequence). The CDR3 sequence is 13 residues long. V gave up 7 bases and J gave up 7 bases, with 17 bases separating them. The CDR3 nucleotides read TGTGCCAGTACGTCAACCGGCCTAGGGGAGCAGTACTTC. This encodes CASTSTGLGEQYF.

The CDR3 bases are TGTGCGCTACAAGCGGGTTTAGATCAGCCCCAGCATTTT. Translating it yields CALQAGLDQPQHF. V is TRBV28 and J is TRBJ1-5; D not certain. The CDR3 covers 13 residues. Germline V lookup: CDR1 MDHEN, CDR2 SYDVKM.

This clone is a singleton in its sample. The rearrangement joins TRBV5-5 to TRBJ2-3; D not resolved. Germline assignment: CDR1 SGHKS and CDR2 YYEKEE (reference sequence). The CDR3 extends over 13 amino acids. Trimming stripped 2 bases from V and 0 bases from J, with 4 bases between. The CDR3 DNA is TGTGCCAGCAGCTTCTCTAGCACAGATACGCAGTATTTT. Translated: CASSFSSTDTQYF.